These 8 T cell receptor beta chains were all obtained from the same sample, sequenced in a study of Ad26.COV2.S vaccination and SARS-CoV-2 variants. The assay was immunoSEQ multiplex PCR, and TCRdb's table has in-frame clones only and misses some. Seen here are 250,000 or so clones, roughly nine tenths observed once, and the top ten hold roughly 3%. As to treatment: around 19 received Ad26.COV2.S at low or high dose, single or two shots; roughly five received placebo; per-sample allocation not given. Following the first vaccine or placebo injection, samples were taken on day 63. Sequenced material: peripheral blood, taken in a trial of Ad26.COV2.S vaccine versus placebo. These receptors originate from a person aged 18-60 years who received the Ad26.COV2.S COVID-19 vaccine or a placebo.

The chain links TRBV7-9 to TRBJ2-2; 10 bases are shared with TRBD1. CDR3 length: 18 residues. Germline V gene sequence: CDR1 SEHNR, CDR2 FQNEAQ (reference sequence). V lost 5 bases, J lost 2 bases, and 11 bases stayed unmatched. CDR3 residues: CASSASGWDRGNTGELFF. The CDR3 DNA reads as TGTGCCAGCAGCGCGTCGGGGTGGGACAGGGGAAACACCGGGGAGCTGTTTTTT.

This chain uses TRBV6-2 or TRBV6-3 with TRBJ1-5, with D perhaps matching TRBD1 (5 bases). CDR1 and CDR2 (germline): MNHEY, SVGEGT. The V gene lost 5 bases and the J gene lost 0 bases, with 11 bases spanning the gap. The CDR3 runs to 15 residues. CDR3 loop: CASSPTDYSNQPQHF. As DNA, the CDR3 is TGTGCCAGCAGTCCGACAGACTATAGCAATCAGCCCCAGCATTTT.

The chain recombines TRBV29-1 with TRBJ2-5; D is uncertain. V was clipped by 3 bases and J by 1 base, with 6 bases between them. CDR3 size: 12 residues. Germline V lookup: CDR1 SQVTM, CDR2 ANQGSEA. The CDR3 sequence is CSVDWPQETQYF. The CDR3 DNA sequence: TGCAGCGTTGACTGGCCCCAAGAGACCCAGTACTTC. The variable domain in full, with the rest retrieved from reference TRBV29-1 and TRBJ2-5, is SAVISQKPSRDICQRGTSLTIQCQVDSQVTMMFWYRQQPGQSLTLIATANQGSEATYESGFVIDKFPISRPNLTFSTLTVSNMSPEDSSIYLCSVDWPQETQYFGPGTRLLVL.

The J gene is TRBJ1-1, the V gene TRBV5-4, with D unresolved. Trimming took off 4 bases at V and 4 bases at J, with 8 bases between the two ends. Looked up from germline, CDR1 is SGHNT and CDR2 is YYREEE (reference sequence). The CDR3 totals 12 residues. The CDR3 loop reads CASSRVGTEAFF. As DNA, the CDR3 is TGTGCCAGCAGCCGCGTGGGCACTGAAGCTTTCTTT.

The genes are TRBV19 and TRBJ1-1; a weak D match, TRBD1 (5 bases). Trimming stripped 9 bases from V and 3 bases from J, with 20 bases between. The CDR3 contains 15 residues. Germline V gene lookup returns CDR1 LNHDA and CDR2 SQIVND (reference sequence). The CDR3 spells CASTYGGVGDTEAFF. DNA for the CDR3: TGTGCCAGCACCTACGGGGGGGTCGGCGACACTGAAGCTTTCTTT.

Here the CDR3 DNA reads TGTGCCAGTGGCAGGACAGGGGGCTACGAGCAGTACTTC. Translating it yields CASGRTGGYEQYF. The rearrangement uses TRBV19 and TRBJ2-7; 10 bases are shared with TRBD1. The germline CDR1 and CDR2 sequences are LNHDA and SQIVND (reference sequence). CDR3 length: 13 amino acids. Unmatched junction bases numbered 4, after V lost 8 bases and J lost 3 bases.

The V and J genes are TRBV27 and TRBJ2-7; perhaps TRBD1 as D (6 bases). The V end was cut by 0 bases, the J end by 3 bases, with 12 bases between. This CDR3 has 15 amino acids. The germline V gene encodes CDR1 MNHEY and CDR2 SMNVEV (reference sequence). CDR3 nucleotide sequence: TGTGCCAGCAGTTTATCGGGGGCAGGGCTCTACGAGCAGTACTTC. It is translated as CASSLSGAGLYEQYF.

The gene calls are TRBV6-1 and TRBJ2-2, with 7 bases that match TRBD2. Germline CDR1 is MNHNS and CDR2 is SASEGT. The CDR3 is made up of 15 amino acids. The junction had 10 bases not matched to a gene; V was cut back by 3 bases and J by 9 bases. CDR3 in amino acids: CASSDPGWEGRELFF. The CDR3 bases are TGTGCCAGCAGTGACCCGGGTTGGGAGGGTAGGGAGCTGTTTTTT.